This is a list of T cell receptor beta chains from one sample in a study of blood T cell repertoires in COVID-19. TCRdb keeps only in-frame clones here, not all; method: immunoSEQ multiplex PCR. The data contain 350,000 to 400,000 clones, around 87% of them singletons. The specimen sequenced was PBMCs or T cells enriched from blood (not recorded which). The receptors were gathered from a man aged 35 to 55 in a cohort exposed to, infected with or recovered from COVID-19 (not recorded which). Both conserved end residues are part of each CDR3. D genes are given only for firm matches. The size field is filled for only some rows; it gives once, few, many or a size class.

J gene | clone size | D gene | V gene | CDR3 DNA | CDR3 protein
TRBJ1-3 | - | - | TRBV29-1 | TGCAGCGTCATGGGGAGCTCTGGAAACACCATATATTTT | CSVMGSSGNTIYF
TRBJ1-1 | - | - | TRBV7-9 | TGTGCCAGCAGCGCCCGGGAGAACACTGAAGCTTTCTTT | CASSARENTEAFF
TRBJ1-5 | - | - | TRBV28 | TGTGCCAGCAGTTCCCTCTCGAACGGGGATCAGCCCCAGCATTTT | CASSSLSNGDQPQHF
TRBJ2-7 | - | - | TRBV7-2 | TGTGCCAGCAGCTGGGACACCTCCTACGAGCAGTACTTC | CASSWDTSYEQYF
TRBJ1-1 | - | - | TRBV18 | TGTGCCAGCTCAAAACGGGGGGATCGGAACACTGAAGCTTTCTTT | CASSKRGDRNTEAFF
TRBJ2-5 | - | TRBD2 | TRBV10-1 | TGCGCCAGCAGTGACCTCGGACTAGCGGGAGGGCAAGAGACCCAGTACTTC | CASSDLGLAGGQETQYF
TRBJ1-3 | - | TRBD1 | TRBV7-4 | TGTGCCAGCAGCTTTTCGGGACAGCACTCTGGAAACACCATATATTTT | CASSFSGQHSGNTIYF
TRBJ1-3 | - | - | TRBV19 | TGTGCCAGTAGTATGGAGGCAGGTTCGAGCTCTGGAAACACCATATATTTT | CASSMEAGSSSGNTIYF
TRBJ1-1 | - | - | TRBV27 | TGTGCCAGCAGTCCGGGACTCTCGAACACTGAAGCTTTCTTT | CASSPGLSNTEAFF
TRBJ1-6 | - | TRBD1 | TRBV2 | TGTGCCGCCCGACAGGGCGGAGATTCACCCCTCCACTTT | CAARQGGDSPLHF
TRBJ2-1 | - | - | TRBV19 | TGTGCCAGTAGTGTTAAGATGGCTAGCTACAATGAGCAGTTCTTC | CASSVKMASYNEQFF
TRBJ1-5 | - | TRBD1 | TRBV2 | TGTGCCAGCAGTCGGACAGGCTTCGATCAGCCCCAGCATTTT | CASSRTGFDQPQHF
TRBJ2-2 | - | - | TRBV28 | TGTGCCAGCAGGAAGACTCAAGCAAGTAACACCGGGGAGCTGTTTTTT | CASRKTQASNTGELFF
TRBJ2-2 | - | TRBD2 | TRBV18 | TGTGCCAGCTCACCAGGACTAGCCATCACCGGGGAGCTGTTTTTT | CASSPGLAITGELFF
TRBJ2-3 | - | - | TRBV30 | TGTGCCTGGAGTGTTTGGGGCTTCACAGATACGCAGTATTTT | CAWSVWGFTDTQYF
TRBJ2-3 | once | - | TRBV13 | TGTGCCAGCAGTTCCGCAGGGGTTAGCACAGATACGCAGTATTTT | CASSSAGVSTDTQYF
TRBJ1-1 | - | - | TRBV30 | TGTGCCTGGAGTGGAATAACAGTTAGTGAAGCTTTCTTT | CAWSGITVSEAFF